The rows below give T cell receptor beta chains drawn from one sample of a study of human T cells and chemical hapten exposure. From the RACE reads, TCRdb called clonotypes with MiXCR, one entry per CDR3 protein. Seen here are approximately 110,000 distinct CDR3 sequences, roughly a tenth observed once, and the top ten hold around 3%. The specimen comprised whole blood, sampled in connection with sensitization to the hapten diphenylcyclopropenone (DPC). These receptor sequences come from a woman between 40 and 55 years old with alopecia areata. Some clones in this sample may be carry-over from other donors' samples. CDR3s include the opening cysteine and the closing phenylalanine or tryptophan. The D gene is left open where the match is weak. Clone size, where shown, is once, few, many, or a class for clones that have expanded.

TGTGCCAGCAGCTTAGACTGGGGGAATGCGCAGTATTTT,CASSLDWGNAQYF,.,.,TRBJ2-3,TRBV7-9
TGTGCCAGCAGCAGGACAGGCGACTCTGGAAACACCATATATTTT,CASSRTGDSGNTIYF,TRBD1,few,TRBJ1-3,TRBV9
TGTGCCAGCAGCGTTGGCCAGAGGGACACTGAAGCTTTCTTT,CASSVGQRDTEAFF,.,.,TRBJ1-1,TRBV9
TGTGCCAGCTCACCACCGGACACAGGTGAACTGTTTTTT,CASSPPDTGELFF,.,many,TRBJ1-4,TRBV18
TGTGCCAGCAGTGGACAAAATAACTATGGCTACACCTTC,CASSGQNNYGYTF,.,many,TRBJ1-2,TRBV6-2/TRBV6-3
TGTGCCAGCAGCAATAGGGGGGGTGAGACCCAGTACTTC,CASSNRGGETQYF,.,.,TRBJ2-5,TRBV7-2
TGCAGTGTTAGTAAAGAAGGGACAGGGCTTAGCAATCAGCCCCAGCATTTT,CSVSKEGTGLSNQPQHF,TRBD1,many,TRBJ1-5,TRBV20-1
TGCGCCAGCAGCCAAGTGTCCAGGGCAGATACGCAGTATTTT,CASSQVSRADTQYF,.,.,TRBJ2-3,TRBV4-1
TGCGCCAGCAGCCAAGTCCCCAGCGGGGGGGCCGGCGGGGAGCTGTTTTTT,CASSQVPSGGAGGELFF,TRBD2,.,TRBJ2-2,TRBV4-3
TGCAGCGTTGGACAGGGCGGTGGCTACACCTTC,CSVGQGGGYTF,TRBD1,.,TRBJ1-2,TRBV29-1
TGCGCCAGCAGCCCCGACAGGGGGAACTACTACTATGGCTACACCTTC,CASSPDRGNYYYGYTF,TRBD1,many,TRBJ1-2,TRBV4-1
TGTGCCAGCAGTTTAGGACAGGGGGGAAACATTCAGTACTTC,CASSLGQGGNIQYF,TRBD1,many,TRBJ2-4,TRBV28
TGTGCCACCGGAGGACAGGGTCAGTTGGAAAAACTGTTTTTT,CATGGQGQLEKLFF,TRBD1,many,TRBJ1-4,TRBV28
TGTGCCAGCAGCCGGGGGCGCTCGAACACCGGGGAGCTGTTTTTT,CASSRGRSNTGELFF,.,few,TRBJ2-2,TRBV7-9
TGTGCCAGTAGTAAGGGGCTAGCGCCTTCCTACGAGCAGTACTTC,CASSKGLAPSYEQYF,.,many,TRBJ2-7,TRBV19
TGTGCCAGCACCCCTCTGCGGGGGGGTCCCAATGAGCAGTTCTTC,CASTPLRGGPNEQFF,TRBD2,many,TRBJ2-1,TRBV7-2
TGTGCCAGCAGCTTAGGGCGGCAGTCGACGGGCAATCAGCCCCAGCATTTT,CASSLGRQSTGNQPQHF,.,.,TRBJ1-5,TRBV7-9
TGTGCCAGCAGGCAGACAGGAACTTTCTTT,CASRQTGTFF,.,many,TRBJ1-1,TRBV6-2/TRBV6-3
TGTGCCAGCAGCTGGTCTCATCAGCCCCAGCATTTT,CASSWSHQPQHF,.,few,TRBJ1-5,TRBV7-2
TGCAGTGCTAGAGATTCCGGGGAGGAGCAGTTCTTC,CSARDSGEEQFF,.,.,TRBJ2-1,TRBV20-1
TGCAGCGTTAGGACACCTACCACCGGGGAGCTGTTTTTT,CSVRTPTTGELFF,.,.,TRBJ2-2,TRBV29-1
TGTGCCAGCTCACCACAACAGGGCATCGATGAGCAGTTCTTC,CASSPQQGIDEQFF,.,few,TRBJ2-1,TRBV18
TGTGCCAGCAGCTACGCGGGGTCTGAGTACAATGAGCAGTTCTTC,CASSYAGSEYNEQFF,.,.,TRBJ2-1,TRBV11-2
TGCAGTGCTAGAGATTGGCGTCTGAACACCGGGGAGCTGTTTTTT,CSARDWRLNTGELFF,.,few,TRBJ2-2,TRBV20-1
TGTGCCAGCAGCTTAACGACAGGGAGGCCCTACGAGCAGTACTTC,CASSLTTGRPYEQYF,.,.,TRBJ2-7,TRBV7-8
TGCGCCAGCAGCTTGGGACAGGGGGCCGGGGGAACTGAAGCTTTCTTT,CASSLGQGAGGTEAFF,TRBD1,many,TRBJ1-1,TRBV5-1
TGCAGCGGGGTGTCTGGGGCAGTTACCTATGGCTACACCTTC,CSGVSGAVTYGYTF,.,many,TRBJ1-2,TRBV20-1
TGTGCCAGCAGCTTAGGGCTAGCGGGGGCGGGTGCTAGCACAGATACGCAGTATTTT,CASSLGLAGAGASTDTQYF,TRBD2,many,TRBJ2-3,TRBV7-2
TGTGCCAGCAGCGCCCTTCCGGGACTAATTTACGAGCAGTACTTC,CASSALPGLIYEQYF,TRBD2,.,TRBJ2-7,TRBV5-5
TGTGCCAGCAGTGCAGAGAGAAATGAGCAGTACTTC,CASSAERNEQYF,.,many,TRBJ2-7,TRBV2
TGTGCCAGCAGTAGAGCGGGAGTATCTGAAAACACCATATATTTT,CASSRAGVSENTIYF,.,.,TRBJ1-3,TRBV12-3/TRBV12-4
TGTGCCAGCAGCCGACTAGCGGGGTCTAGCACAGATACGCAGTATTTT,CASSRLAGSSTDTQYF,TRBD2,many,TRBJ2-3,TRBV9
TGTGCCAGCAGCTTTACAAATAATTCACCCCTCCACTTT,CASSFTNNSPLHF,.,.,TRBJ1-6,TRBV3-1
TGTGCCAGCAGCTTGGGACCGCCCTCTGGGGCCAACGTCCTGACTTTC,CASSLGPPSGANVLTF,.,.,TRBJ2-6,TRBV5-5
TGTGCCAGCAGCCCTTTAGGACAGGGGATCCCTGGGGCCAACGTCCTGACTTTC,CASSPLGQGIPGANVLTF,TRBD1,.,TRBJ2-6,TRBV7-9
TGTGCCAGCAGCCACCCGACTAGCGGGGGGGCCGCCAATGAGCAGTTCTTC,CASSHPTSGGAANEQFF,TRBD2,.,TRBJ2-1,TRBV4-2
TGCGCCAGCAGCCACGGGGCCGGGACAGGGAACTATGGCTACACCTTC,CASSHGAGTGNYGYTF,TRBD1,few,TRBJ1-2,TRBV4-3
TGCGCCAGCAGGGGACAGACCCAAGAGACCCAGTACTTC,CASRGQTQETQYF,TRBD1,.,TRBJ2-5,TRBV5-1
TGTGCCAGCAGTTACTGGGGGGGTGGACAGCCCCAGCATTTT,CASSYWGGGQPQHF,.,many,TRBJ1-5,TRBV6-5
TGTGCCAGCAGCTTTACGGTCCCCGATCCGGGGGAGCTGTTTTTT,CASSFTVPDPGELFF,.,few,TRBJ2-2,TRBV11-2
TGTGCCAGCAGCTCCCGAGTGCCGAACACCGGGGAGCTGTTTTTT,CASSSRVPNTGELFF,.,many,TRBJ2-2,TRBV7-2
TGTGCCAGTAGACCCGGGCCCCACGGGACCCAGTACTTC,CASRPGPHGTQYF,.,many,TRBJ2-5,TRBV19
TGTGCCAGCAGTGGGACCGGGGGGAGCACAGATACGCAGTATTTT,CASSGTGGSTDTQYF,TRBD2,few,TRBJ2-3,TRBV2
TGTGCCAGCGGGGGCTCTGGAAACACCATATATTTT,CASGGSGNTIYF,.,many,TRBJ1-3,TRBV27
TGTGCCAGCAGCGTAGCTTGGGGAGAGTCTGGGGCCAACGTCCTGACTTTC,CASSVAWGESGANVLTF,.,many,TRBJ2-6,TRBV9
TGTGCCAGCAGCTTGCGGAGTATGGCTACAAACACCGGGGAGCTGTTTTTT,CASSLRSMATNTGELFF,.,many,TRBJ2-2,TRBV5-5
TGTGCCAGCAGCGCCCGACAGGAGTCTTCTATCTATGGCTACACCTTC,CASSARQESSIYGYTF,.,many,TRBJ1-2,TRBV7-8
TGTGCCAGAAGCTTTACCCGGGACACTCTTAATGAGCAGTTCTTC,CARSFTRDTLNEQFF,.,.,TRBJ2-1,TRBV5-3
TGTGCCAGCAGTTTACGGGGGGCCGGGCCAATAGAGACCCAGTACTTC,CASSLRGAGPIETQYF,.,.,TRBJ2-5,TRBV28
TGCGCCAGCAGCCAAGTTGGCAGGGGCCACGAGCAGTACTTC,CASSQVGRGHEQYF,.,few,TRBJ2-7,TRBV4-1
TGTGCCAGCAGCCCGACAGGGGCCCTCTACGAGCAGTACTTC,CASSPTGALYEQYF,TRBD1,few,TRBJ2-7,TRBV7-2
TGCAGCGTTGCGGGGTATCGGGCTGAAAAACTGTTTTTT,CSVAGYRAEKLFF,.,few,TRBJ1-4,TRBV29-1
TGTGCCAGCTCGTCGACTGGGGGTGACGATACGCAGTATTTT,CASSSTGGDDTQYF,.,few,TRBJ2-3,TRBV18
TGTGCCAGCACCTCCCCCGCTCAGCCCCAGCATTTT,CASTSPAQPQHF,.,few,TRBJ1-5,TRBV12-3/TRBV12-4
TGTGCCAGCAGCCACTCAAAGACAGGACCGCCGAACACTGAAGCTTTCTTT,CASSHSKTGPPNTEAFF,.,.,TRBJ1-1,TRBV28
TGTGCCAGCTCACGACAGGGGGCTGACACTGAAGCTTTCTTT,CASSRQGADTEAFF,TRBD1,many,TRBJ1-1,TRBV18